These 10 T cell receptor beta chains were all obtained from the same sample, sequenced in a study of cytomegalovirus exposure and HLA in healthy donors (dated by TCRdb to 2015 to 2018). Libraries came from the immunoSEQ multiplex PCR assay. The multiplex PCR relied on a mix of 60 forward primers for TCR Vbeta segments and 13 reverse primers for TCR Jbeta segments. TCRdb obtained this table from immuneACCESS and retained in-frame rearrangements with V and J assigned. These tables miss some clones; where compared with another copy, unresolved V genes account for less than half of the shortfall, and the remainder is unexplained. The sample includes roughly 140,000 clones, with 82% observed a single time. Approximately 2.4% of the sample is in the top ten clones. Sequencing was done on a sample of PBMCs. The source of these receptors is a male donor in good health and CMV-seronegative.

The chain combines TRBV7-2 with TRBJ2-7; TRBD1 agrees at 8 bases. CDR3 length: 14 residues. CDR1 is SGHTA and CDR2 is FQGNSA in the germline V gene. With 3 bases clipped from V and 0 bases from J, the junction kept 1 base outside the gene matches. The CDR3 coding sequence is TGTGCCAGCAGCTTCGACAGGGGCTCCTACGAGCAGTACTTC. Protein sequence: CASSFDRGSYEQYF.

This clone showed up just once. The CDR3 bases are TGTGCCAGCAGCTTAGGCGGCGGGAGGGCCCTCGGTGAGCAGTTCTTC. Amino acids: CASSLGGGRALGEQFF. The chain has TRBV7-6 and TRBJ2-1; 9 nucleotides line up with TRBD2. The germline gives CDR1 SGHVS, CDR2 FNYEAQ. V shed 1 base, J shed 9 bases, and the junction held 10 bases outside the gene matches. The CDR3 is made up of 16 amino acids. Filled out from reference TRBV7-6 and TRBJ2-1, the complete variable domain reads GAGVSQSPRYKVTKRGQDVALRCDPISGHVSLYWYRQALGQGPEFLTYFNYEAQQDKSGLPNDRFSAERPEGSISTLTIQRTEQRDSAMYRCASSLGGGRALGEQFFGPGTRLTVL.

The chain uses TRBV7-2 and TRBJ1-1; no reliable D call. Trimming cost V 3 bases and J 0 bases, with 8 bases left between them. The CDR3 is 14 amino acids. Germline CDR1 is SGHTA and CDR2 is FQGNSA. The CDR3 DNA reads as TGTGCCAGCAGCTTTTCAGGCATGAACACTGAAGCTTTCTTT. It encodes CASSFSGMNTEAFF. Combining the CDR3 with reference TRBV7-2 and TRBJ1-1 gives the whole variable domain GAGVSQSPSNKVTEKGKDVELRCDPISGHTALYWYRQSLGQGLEFLIYFQGNSAPDKSGLPSDRFSAERTGGSVSTLTIQRTQQEDSAVYLCASSFSGMNTEAFFGQGTRLTVV.

This clone occurred a few times. The genes are TRBV5-4 and TRBJ1-5, with a possible D match to TRBD1 (5 bases). The CDR3 has 13 residues. CDR1 SGHNT and CDR2 YYREEE come from the germline V gene (reference sequence). V lost 4 bases and J lost 3, with 8 bases in between. CDR3 amino acids: CASSPGYNQPQHF. The CDR3 DNA is TGTGCCAGCAGCCCAGGGTACAATCAGCCCCAGCATTTT.

This clone was recorded once. The J gene is TRBJ2-7, the V gene TRBV28; D may be TRBD1 (6 bases). The V gene lost 4 bases and the J gene lost 4 bases, with 8 bases spanning the gap. Germline CDR1 is MDHEN and CDR2 is SYDVKM. The CDR3 is 12 amino acids. CDR3 DNA sequence: TGTGCCAGCAGTTCCAGGGGTTACGAGCAGTACTTC. Translated: CASSSRGYEQYF.

This clone turned up a few times. The same CDR3 is also encoded by other DNA sequences in this sample. This chain joins TRBV4-2 and TRBJ2-7; 7 bases are shared with TRBD2. Germline CDR1 is LGHNA and CDR2 is YNFKEQ. There are 16 residues in the CDR3. V shed 0 bases and J 7 bases; nucleotides not matched to a gene: 12. The DNA for the CDR3 is TGTGCCAGCAGCCAAGAATTCGGGACTACCCCCAGGGAGCAGTACTTC. It is translated as CASSQEFGTTPREQYF.

This clone turned up a few times. The J gene is TRBJ2-5, the V gene TRBV6-5, with TRBD1 as a possible D gene (6 bases). The DNA end is a closer match to TRBJ2-7, so the J assignment may be wrong. The CDR3 runs 14 residues. The germline V gene encodes CDR1 MNHEY and CDR2 SVGAGI. The CDR3 sequence is CASSKGELYYEQYF. The DNA of the CDR3 is TGTGCCAGCAGCAAGGGGGAACTCTACTACGAGCAGTACTTC.

This clone was detected only once. This rearrangement joins TRBV19 to TRBJ2-3; 8 bases match TRBD2. Germline V gene lookup returns CDR1 LNHDA and CDR2 SQIVND (reference sequence). Trimming removed 6 bases from V and 0 bases from J; junction bases left unmatched: 2. The length of the CDR3 is 14 residues. The CDR3, as DNA: TGTGCCAGTAGCGGGAGGGCTAGCACAGATACGCAGTATTTT. This encodes CASSGRASTDTQYF.

This rearrangement joins TRBV7-9 to TRBJ2-2, with 10 bases lining up with TRBD2. This CDR3 is 16 amino acids long. CDR1 SEHNR and CDR2 FQNEAQ come from the germline V gene (reference sequence). V lost 5 bases and J lost 7; bases outside the gene matches: 10. The CDR3 loop reads CASSPSGLAGGGELFF. In DNA form, the CDR3 reads TGTGCCAGCAGCCCATCCGGGTTAGCGGGAGGCGGGGAGCTGTTTTTT.

The chain employs TRBV5-4 and TRBJ2-7, with TRBD2 as a possible D gene (6 bases). The CDR3 totals 13 residues. The V gene lost 0 bases and the J gene lost 4 bases, with 8 bases spanning the gap. Germline V gene lookup returns CDR1 SGHNT and CDR2 YYREEE (reference sequence). CDR3 in amino acids: CASSLGTKYEQYF. CDR3 in DNA: TGTGCCAGCAGCTTGGGGACTAAGTACGAGCAGTACTTC.